A selection of T cell receptor beta chains follows, all from one sample in a study of blood T cells in healthy people across ages. TCRdb reprocessed the 5' RACE reads via MiXCR and lists one record per CDR3 protein. The sample holds around 800,000 distinct CDR3 sequences, about 42% seen once. The sample was blood. Receptor source: an elderly man in good health. Each CDR3 is given with its conserved first and last residue. Each record gives: CDR3 length, J gene, clone size, D gene, V gene, CDR3 DNA, CDR3 protein. A D gene is named only where the DNA matches it firmly. Expanded clones get a size class; other rows say once, few or many, or leave the size out.

16	TRBJ2-1	-	-	TRBV11-2	TGTGCCAGCAGCTTAGGTGTAGGGAGCTCCTACAATGAGCAGTTCTTC	CASSLGVGSSYNEQFF
13	TRBJ2-7	few	-	TRBV5-6	TGTGCCAGCAGCTTGGGAAGGCACTACGAGCAGTACTTC	CASSLGRHYEQYF
13	TRBJ2-1	many	TRBD2	TRBV7-3	TGTGCCAGCAGCCTCCTAGCGGGCGGTGAGCAGTTCTTC	CASSLLAGGEQFF
15	TRBJ2-3	few	-	TRBV5-1	TGTGCCAGCAGCTTAGCGGGACAGGGCACAGATACGCAGTATTTT	CASSLAGQGTDTQYF
16	TRBJ1-5	few	-	TRBV10-3	TGTGCCATCAGTGAGACGCCAGATCCTAGCAATCAGCCCCAGCATTTT	CAISETPDPSNQPQHF
13	TRBJ2-3	few	-	TRBV24-1	TGTGCCACCAGTGATACGGCTTTTGATACGCAGTATTTT	CATSDTAFDTQYF
13	TRBJ1-5	-	-	TRBV29-1	TGCAGCGCTGACTTTGCAGACAATCAGCCCCAGCATTTT	CSADFADNQPQHF
12	TRBJ2-1	-	-	TRBV5-1	TGCGCCAGCAGACCAGGTCTTGAGGAGCAGTTCTTC	CASRPGLEEQFF
16	TRBJ1-4	few	TRBD1	TRBV4-2	TGTGCCAGCAGCCAAAAACCGGGACAGGGGGCTGAAAAACTGTTTTTT	CASSQKPGQGAEKLFF
15	TRBJ1-2	-	-	TRBV7-2	TGTGCCAGCAGCTTAAGCAGGGGCCTTAACTATGGCTACACCTTC	CASSLSRGLNYGYTF
12	TRBJ2-5	-	-	TRBV28	TGTGCCTGGGGTAACGCGGGTGAGACCCAGTACTTC	CAWGNAGETQYF
15	TRBJ1-2	-	TRBD1	TRBV9	TGTGCCAGCAGCGCCAGGGTGGGACAGAACTATGGCTACACCTTC	CASSARVGQNYGYTF
14	TRBJ2-7	-	-	TRBV25-1	TGTGCCAGCAGTGAGGAACAGGGATCCGACGAGCAGTACTTC	CASSEEQGSDEQYF
14	TRBJ1-4	once	-	TRBV28	TGTGCCAGCAGTTTCTCCAGGGCGACAGGAAAACTGTTTTTT	CASSFSRATGKLFF
13	TRBJ2-1	few	TRBD2	TRBV29-1	TGCAGCGTTGCCGGGAGGGCATACAATGAGCAGTTCTTC	CSVAGRAYNEQFF
14	TRBJ1-5	-	-	TRBV5-1	TGCGCCAGCAGCCCTGGGGATGTCAATCAGCCCCAGCATTTT	CASSPGDVNQPQHF
15	TRBJ2-1	few	TRBD2	TRBV2	TGTGCCACCTCGGGACTAGCGGGACAATACAATGAGCAGTTCTTC	CATSGLAGQYNEQFF
12	TRBJ2-7	-	-	TRBV28	TGTGCCAGCAGTGCCCCTACCTACGAGCAGTACTTC	CASSAPTYEQYF
16	TRBJ2-7	many	-	TRBV7-2	TGTGCCAGCAGCTTGCTGGTGGCAGGACAGTCCTACGAGCAGTACTTC	CASSLLVAGQSYEQYF
16	TRBJ2-1	few	TRBD2	TRBV9	TGTGCCAGCAGCGTAGGTTCGACTAGCGGGATATATGAGCAGTTCTTC	CASSVGSTSGIYEQFF
14	TRBJ2-1	many	-	TRBV7-2	TGTGCCAGCAGCTTACCAGAAAGCTACAATGAGCAGTTCTTC	CASSLPESYNEQFF
20	TRBJ2-6	-	TRBD2	TRBV7-3	TGTGCCAGCAGCTTAAATCCGACTAGCGGGAGGGCCGCTGGGGCCAACGTCCTGACTTTC	CASSLNPTSGRAAGANVLTF
18	TRBJ1-3	-	-	TRBV27	TGTGCCAGCAGTTTATCTTCTAGGGGGAGGTACTCTGGAAACACCATATATTTT	CASSLSSRGRYSGNTIYF
12	TRBJ1-1	-	-	TRBV7-9	TGTGCCAGCAGCCATGGCCTCACTGAAGCTTTCTTT	CASSHGLTEAFF
16	TRBJ2-7	-	-	TRBV4-2	TGTGCCAGCAGCCAAGTGGGAGCAGCGTCAGGCTACGAGCAGTACTTC	CASSQVGAASGYEQYF
16	TRBJ2-7	few	TRBD1	TRBV27	TGTGCCAGCAGTTTTTCTGGGACAGGGGTAAGGAGCGAGCAGTACTTC	CASSFSGTGVRSEQYF
16	TRBJ2-5	few	TRBD1	TRBV27	TGTGCCAGCAGTAAAGGACAGGGGTACGCATTTGGGACCCAGTACTTC	CASSKGQGYAFGTQYF
16	TRBJ2-5	-	-	TRBV24-1	TGTGCCACCAGTGATTTTCGAACAGGGAATGTAGAGACCCAGTACTTC	CATSDFRTGNVETQYF
16	TRBJ1-6	-	TRBD1	TRBV12-3/TRBV12-4	TGTGCCAGCAGCCCAGACAGGGGCCCCTATAATTCACCCCTCCACTTT	CASSPDRGPYNSPLHF
11	TRBJ2-7	once	TRBD1	TRBV27	TGTGCCATGGGGACAGGGAACGAGCAGTACTTC	CAMGTGNEQYF
18	TRBJ2-6	many	-	TRBV24-1	TGTGCCACCAGTGACTTCCGGGACCTATCGCAGGGGGCCAACGTCCTGACTTTC	CATSDFRDLSQGANVLTF
13	TRBJ2-7	-	-	TRBV10-1	TGCGCCAGCAGTGAGTCGACAGCCTACGAGCAGTACTTC	CASSESTAYEQYF